This T cell receptor beta chain was profiled in a study of hypomethylating agent response in myelodysplastic syndrome. About the research overall: A diploid cytogenetic profile was most common; mean age around 77 +/- 6.3 years.

Details on this clone: Its antigen is not known.

Deletions cut 0 bases from V and 4 bases from J, with 13 bases between. The germline CDR1 and CDR2 sequences are SGHNT and YYREEE (reference sequence). The CDR3 totals 15 residues. Assay: immunoSEQ multiplex PCR; the TCRdb copy retains only in-frame clones and omits some. The repertoire holds approximately 7,000 clones, with around 86% as singletons. Study-level points and caveats: Richness, rarefaction diversity and clonality did not change significantly after hypomethylating treatment.

This rearrangement joins TRBV5-4 to TRBJ1-1; D gene ambiguous. The specimen comprised bone marrow, sampled before or after starting hypomethylating agent treatment for myelodysplastic syndrome (not recorded which). The TCR comes from a human donor with myelodysplastic syndrome. Here the CDR3 reads CASSLGPRAGTEAFF. CDR3 DNA: TGTGCCAGCAGCTTGGGTCCAAGGGCGGGCACTGAAGCTTTCTTT.